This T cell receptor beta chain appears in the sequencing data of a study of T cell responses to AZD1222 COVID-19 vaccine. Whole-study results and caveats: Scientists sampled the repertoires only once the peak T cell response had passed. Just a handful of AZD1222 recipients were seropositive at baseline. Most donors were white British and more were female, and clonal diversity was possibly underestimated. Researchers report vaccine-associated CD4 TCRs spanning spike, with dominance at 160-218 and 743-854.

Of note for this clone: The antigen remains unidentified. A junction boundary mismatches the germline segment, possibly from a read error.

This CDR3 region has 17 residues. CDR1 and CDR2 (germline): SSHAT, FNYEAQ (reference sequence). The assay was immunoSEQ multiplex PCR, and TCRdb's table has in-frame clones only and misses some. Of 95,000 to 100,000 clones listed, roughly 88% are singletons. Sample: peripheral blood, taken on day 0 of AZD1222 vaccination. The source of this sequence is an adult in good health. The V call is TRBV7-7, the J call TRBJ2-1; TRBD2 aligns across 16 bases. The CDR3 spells CASSHGTSGRGYNEQFF. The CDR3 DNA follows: TGTGCTAGCAGCCATGGGACTAGCGGGAGGGGGTATAATGAGCAGTTCTTC.